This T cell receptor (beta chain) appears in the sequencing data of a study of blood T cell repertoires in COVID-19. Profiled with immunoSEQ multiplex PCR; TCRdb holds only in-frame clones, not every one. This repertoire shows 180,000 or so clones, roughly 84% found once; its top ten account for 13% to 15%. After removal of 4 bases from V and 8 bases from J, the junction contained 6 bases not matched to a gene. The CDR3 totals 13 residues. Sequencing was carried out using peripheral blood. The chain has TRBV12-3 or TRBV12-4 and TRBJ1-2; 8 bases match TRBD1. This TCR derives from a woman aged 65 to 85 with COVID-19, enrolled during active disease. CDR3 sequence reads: CASSYADRDGYTF. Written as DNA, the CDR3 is TGTGCCAGCAGTTACGCGGACAGGGACGGCTACACCTTC.